This paragraph reports one TCR beta chain. The sample belongs to a study of blood T cell repertoires in COVID-19. Study in general: Samples of COVID-19 (acute and convalescent) were obtained from the United States, Italy and Spain. PBMCs, B-cell-depleted T cells, or T cells were the source of the cDNA or gDNA that made up the material.

V trimming: 4 bases; J trimming: 3 bases; junction bases outside the gene matches: 8. This CDR3 is 15 amino acids long. The germline V gene encodes CDR1 SGHNT and CDR2 YENEEA. TCRdb's copy holds only in-frame clones and misses some; the assay was immunoSEQ multiplex PCR. The sample contains hundreds of thousands of clones, around 86% of which appear only once. Symptom resolution, clearance, or two negative PCRs marked donors in Cohort 3 as recovered. The clonotype originates from a woman aged 45-65 years who had recovered from COVID-19. The sequencing input was PBMCs or T cells enriched from blood (not recorded which). This sequence joins TRBV11-3 and TRBJ2-7; 8 positions match TRBD2. CDR3 region: CASSSSGGASYEQYF. CDR3 in DNA: TGTGCCAGCAGCTCCTCGGGGGGGGCGAGCTACGAGCAGTACTTC.